Shown below are 4 T cell receptor beta chains from a single sample sequenced in a study of regulatory T cells in long-lasting Graves disease. The time point was: newly diagnosed GD, antithyroid drugs for less than 3 months. Making the TCR library involved RNA that had been extracted from PBMCs. TCR beta libraries were built with iRepertoire HTBI primers and Arm-PCR of CDR3 regions. MiXCR was run by TCRdb on the multiplex PCR reads, yielding one entry per CDR3 protein. The data contain about 500,000 distinct CDR3 sequences, 15% to 20% of them singletons. The same sample was also studied in work on T cells in Graves' hyperthyroidism and ophthalmopathy.

The sequenced sample was peripheral blood mononuclear cells (PBMCs), obtained at new diagnosis, from a patient treated with antithyroid drugs. All receptors come from a man between 35 and 55 years old with Graves disease.

This clonotype was detected ten times or more. The chain uses TRBV6-5 and TRBJ2-5; 12 nucleotides match TRBD2. The V segment lost 2 bases and the J segment 4 bases; nucleotides outside the gene matches: 20. The length of the CDR3 is 21 residues. From germline, CDR1 is MNHEY and CDR2 SVGAGI. This CDR3 is CASSYGGPGLAGGPMRETQYF. CDR3 sequence (DNA): TGTGCCAGCAGTTACGGGGGCCCGGGGCTAGCGGGAGGGCCGATGAGAGAGACCCAGTACTTC.

The table lists this clonotype with many counts. This chain uses TRBV28 with TRBJ2-2; no clear D gene. Germline V CDR1 and CDR2: MDHEN, SYDVKM. The CDR3 consists of 17 residues. V lost 5 bases and J 3 bases, leaving 19 bases between the germline ends. In DNA form, the CDR3 reads TGTGCCAGCAGTCGGCATCCAGGCGGCCGGTACACCGGGGAGCTGTTTTTT. Its protein is CASSRHPGGRYTGELFF.

For this clonotype: A much larger clone differs by one base, so this may be a read error. The chain is built from TRBV11-2 and TRBJ2-1; D unclear. Germline CDR1 and CDR2: SGHAT and FQNNGV. CDR3 size: 17 residues. The germline V and J ends were trimmed by 4 bases and 5 bases, with 21 bases remaining between them. The CDR3: CASSSELSPPRNNEQFF. In nucleotides, the CDR3 is TGTGCCAGCAGCTCCGAATTAAGCCCCCCGAGAAACAATGAGCAGTTCTTC. The whole variable domain, remainder taken from reference TRBV11-2 and TRBJ2-1, is EAGVAQSPRYKIIEKRQSVAFWCNPISGHATLYWYQQILGQGPKLLIQFQNNGVVDDSQLPKDRFSAERLKGVDSTLKIQPAKLEDSAVYLCASSSELSPPRNNEQFFGPGTRLTVL.

This clonotype appeared a few times. The rearrangement links TRBV19 to TRBJ1-1; D is ambiguous. Germline V lookup: CDR1 LNHDA, CDR2 SQIVND (reference sequence). CDR3 length: 15 amino acids. V lost 0 bases to trimming and J lost 0 bases, with 8 bases between them. In nucleotides, the CDR3 is TGTGCCAGTAGTATAGATGGTCCGGTGAACACTGAAGCTTTCTTT. Its protein is CASSIDGPVNTEAFF.